One T cell receptor beta chain is described in this entry. Per the authors' pipeline: From reference gene primer amplification, estimates of nucleated cell counts were derived. Method: immunoSEQ multiplex PCR; TCRdb's copy keeps in-frame clones and lacks some. The V and J calls and the clone size are those of that table, but D and trimming were determined from the DNA. The table records about 200,000 clones, around 90% of them present only once. The data originate from a study of blood T cell repertoires in COVID-19. Germline CDR1 reads LGHNA; CDR2 reads YSLEER. Trimming cost V 0 bases and J 3 bases, with 8 bases left between them. This CDR3 region has 14 residues.

Sequenced material: peripheral blood. This clonotype was sampled from a man in his fifties with acute or convalescent COVID-19. The chain recombines TRBV4-3 with TRBJ1-1; no definite D call. This CDR3 is CASSQDPRYTEAFF. The CDR3 coding sequence is TGCGCCAGCAGCCAAGACCCGAGATACACTGAAGCTTTCTTT.